The 20 T cell receptor beta chains listed next were all sequenced from one sample in a study of CD8 T cells in ankylosing spondylitis. TCRdb re-called the 5' RACE reads with MiXCR, one entry per CDR3 protein. This table has about 240,000 distinct CDR3 sequences, roughly 8.6% appearing once. Sequencing input: blood, either unsorted or a sorted T cell fraction (not recorded which). The origin of the receptors is a male donor with ankylosing spondylitis or in good health (not recorded which).

At least ten counts were recorded for this clonotype. The chain employs TRBV4-3 and TRBJ1-4; D not certain. Trimming stripped 0 bases from V and 6 bases from J, with 20 bases between. The CDR3 contains 18 residues. Germline lookup yields CDR1 LGHNA and CDR2 YSLEER. CDR3 nucleotide sequence: TGCGCCAGCAGCCAAGATCTTTTTGGCGGACCAGCGGATGAAAAACTGTTTTTT. It encodes CASSQDLFGGPADEKLFF.

This clonotype was counted ten times or more. The gene calls are TRBV27 and TRBJ1-2; the D gene is possibly TRBD1 (5 bases). The CDR3 runs 15 residues. CDR1 and CDR2 from the germline V gene are MNHEY and SMNVEV (reference sequence). V lost 5 bases and J lost 4, with 17 bases in between. This CDR3 is CASSPPDTHFYGYTF. The CDR3 nucleotides read TGTGCCAGCAGTCCACCGGACACCCACTTCTATGGCTACACCTTC.

The chain links TRBV20-1 to TRBJ1-1; a weak D match, TRBD1 (6 bases). Between the trimmed V and J ends, which lost 4 bases and 5 bases, there was a span of 8 bases. The germline V gene encodes CDR1 DFQATT and CDR2 SNEGSKA (reference sequence). The CDR3 is 11 residues long. As DNA, the CDR3 is TGCAGTGCTACCGACAGGACTGAAGCTTTCTTT. Protein: CSATDRTEAFF.

This clonotype was recorded at least ten times. The genes are TRBV29-1 and TRBJ1-2, with 9 bases fitting TRBD1. Trimming took 8 bases from V and 4 from J; bases not matched to a gene: 8. The CDR3 has 13 residues. Germline values: CDR1 SQVTM, CDR2 ANQGSEA. CDR3 sequence (DNA): TGCAGCACCTTACAGGGGGCAAGCTATGGCTACACCTTC. Translated: CSTLQGASYGYTF. Supplemented by reference TRBV29-1 and TRBJ1-2, the full variable domain reads SAVISQKPSRDICQRGTSLTIQCQVDSQVTMMFWYRQQPGQSLTLIATANQGSEATYESGFVIDKFPISRPNLTFSTLTVSNMSPEDSSIYLCSTLQGASYGYTFGSGTRLTVV.

This clonotype was seen at least ten times. The chain joins TRBV20-1 to TRBJ2-1; TRBD2 matches at 9 bases. The CDR3 has 14 amino acids. Trimming removed 2 bases from V and 7 bases from J; junction bases left unmatched: 6. In germline, CDR1 is DFQATT, CDR2 SNEGSKA (reference sequence). CDR3 residues: CSARIPSGVNEQFF. DNA of the CDR3: TGCAGTGCTAGAATCCCTAGCGGGGTGAATGAGCAGTTCTTC.

As concerns this clonotype: Given a much more abundant clone one base away, this may be a read error. V and J are TRBV6-5 and TRBJ2-1, with 12 bases matching TRBD1. Looked up from germline, CDR1 is MNHEY and CDR2 is SVGAGI. The CDR3 has 16 amino acids. J lost 6 bases, V lost 1 base, and 4 bases had no gene match. The CDR3 DNA sequence: TGTGCCAGCAGTTACTTGGGACAGGGGGCGTTCAATGAGCAGTTCTTC. Translating it yields CASSYLGQGAFNEQFF.

This chain joins TRBV19 and TRBJ2-2, with 10 nucleotides matching TRBD1. Germline V gives CDR1 LNHDA, CDR2 SQIVND (reference sequence). J was trimmed by 4 bases and V by 8 bases; bases with no gene match: 4. CDR3 length: 14 amino acids. DNA for the CDR3: TGTGCCAGTGGGGACAGGGGAGCCACCGGGGAGCTGTTTTTT. This translates into CASGDRGATGELFF.

This clonotype was picked up many times. This chain uses TRBV6-5 with TRBJ2-1; 11 bases line up with TRBD2. Germline-derived CDR1 and CDR2 are MNHEY and SVGAGI. J lost 8 bases, V lost 2 bases, and 5 bases had no gene match. There are 15 residues in the CDR3. The CDR3 reads CASSYIAGGPDEQFF. The CDR3 nucleotides read TGTGCCAGCAGTTACATAGCGGGAGGGCCGGATGAGCAGTTCTTC.

This clonotype appeared a few times. The chain joins TRBV6-5 to TRBJ2-7; no clear D gene. V lost 0 bases, J lost 1 base, and 10 bases lay in between. The CDR3 extends over 15 amino acids. Germline loops: CDR1 MNHEY, CDR2 SVGAGI. CDR3: CASSYSATGSYEQYF. CDR3 DNA sequence: TGTGCCAGCAGTTACTCGGCGACCGGGTCCTACGAGCAGTACTTC.

This clonotype has a count of ten or more. The conserved final phenylalanine or tryptophan is absent from the CDR3, which likely points to a read error. Because the CDR3's place on the DNA is in doubt, the DNA is left out and the CDR3 is given as listed by TCRdb. The rearrangement joins TRBV20-1 to TRBJ1-1. A total of 11 residues make up the CDR3, ends included. Germline V CDR1 and CDR2: DFQATT, SNEGSKA (reference sequence). The CDR3 protein is CSARDGEAQVY.

This clonotype came up a few times. This chain uses TRBV6-2 or TRBV6-3 with TRBJ1-5; TRBD1 agrees at 11 bases. Germline V lookup: CDR1 MNHEY, CDR2 SVGEGT. Unmatched junction bases numbered 7, after V lost 7 bases and J lost 2 bases. This CDR3 region has 16 residues. DNA for the CDR3: TGTGCCAGCACCGAAGGGGGACAGGGGGGCAATCAGCCCCAGCATTTT. It translates to CASTEGGQGGNQPQHF.

This clonotype was seen ten or more times. The chain recombines TRBV4-3 with TRBJ1-1; the D gene is possibly TRBD1 (6 bases). The CDR3 totals 15 residues. V was trimmed by 1 base and J by 3 bases, leaving 12 bases between them. The germline V gene has CDR1 LGHNA and CDR2 YSLEER. The CDR3 region is CASSQGARGDTEAFF. The CDR3 DNA is TGCGCCAGCAGCCAAGGCGCCAGGGGAGACACTGAAGCTTTCTTT.

This clonotype was found many times. The rearrangement uses TRBV20-1 and TRBJ1-1, with D unclear. The V gene lost 2 bases and the J gene lost 3 bases, with 19 bases spanning the gap. The CDR3 is made up of 16 amino acids. Germline values: CDR1 DFQATT, CDR2 SNEGSKA (reference sequence). This CDR3 is CSARFRSVRIDTEAFF. DNA of the CDR3: TGCAGTGCTAGATTTCGGTCAGTTCGAATAGACACTGAAGCTTTCTTT.

This clonotype has a count of ten or more. The chain couples TRBV10-3 to TRBJ2-3; a weak D match, TRBD2 (5 bases). From germline, CDR1 is ENHRY and CDR2 SYGVKD. V lost 4 bases, J lost 2 bases, and 7 bases lay in between. There are 13 residues in the CDR3. CDR3 residues: CAISGTATDTQYF. CDR3 nucleotides: TGTGCCATCAGTGGGACTGCCACAGATACGCAGTATTTT.

This clonotype occurred many times. V and J are TRBV27 and TRBJ1-1; D is unresolved. Germline CDR1 is MNHEY and CDR2 is SMNVEV (reference sequence). The CDR3 covers 15 residues. V was clipped by 0 bases and J by 1 base, with 9 bases between them. The CDR3 DNA sequence: TGTGCCAGCAGTTTATCTCTCTTACCGAACACTGAAGCTTTCTTT. Its translation: CASSLSLLPNTEAFF.

This clonotype has at least ten counts. The chain combines TRBV15 with TRBJ2-6, with D unresolved. Germline V gene data show CDR1 as LNHNV and CDR2 as YYDKDF (reference sequence). Trimming cost V 0 bases and J 1 base, with 7 bases left between them. The CDR3 covers 16 residues. In DNA form, the CDR3 reads TGTGCCACCAGCAGAGATACGATGTCTGGGGCCAACGTCCTGACTTTC. Amino acid sequence: CATSRDTMSGANVLTF. The complete variable domain, with remaining parts taken from reference TRBV15 and TRBJ2-6, reads DAMVIQNPRYQVTQFGKPVTLSCSQTLNHNVMYWYQQKSSQAPKLLFHYYDKDFNNEADTPDNFQSRRPNTSFCFLDIRSPGLGDTAMYLCATSRDTMSGANVLTFGAGSRLTVL.

At least ten counts were recorded for this clonotype. The CDR3 DNA reads as TGTGCCAGCAGCACCGGAGCTACTACCCTCACAGATACGCAGTATTTT. Its translation is CASSTGATTLTDTQYF. The chain carries TRBV6-2 or TRBV6-3 and TRBJ2-3; D uncertain. CDR1 and CDR2 from the germline V gene are MNHEY and SVGEGT. The length of the CDR3 is 16 residues. V dropped 6 bases and J dropped 2 bases, with 18 bases sitting between them.

This clonotype was picked up many times. This rearrangement joins TRBV20-1 to TRBJ2-7; D perhaps matches TRBD1 (5 bases). Germline V gives CDR1 DFQATT, CDR2 SNEGSKA (reference sequence). Trimming cost V 7 bases and J 2 bases, with 15 bases left between them. The CDR3 runs 13 residues. The CDR3 is CSVRAGYAYEQYF. The CDR3 coding sequence is TGCAGTGTCAGGGCAGGCTATGCCTACGAGCAGTACTTC.

This clonotype was seen repeatedly, ten times or more. The genes are TRBV5-1 and TRBJ2-5; D not certain. The CDR3 has 15 amino acids. Between the trimmed V and J ends, which lost 4 bases and 4 bases, there was a span of 17 bases. The V gene's germline CDR1 is SGHRS and CDR2 YFSETQ. The chain's CDR3 is CASSPGVQPSETQYF. CDR3 nucleotide sequence: TGCGCCAGCAGCCCCGGTGTACAGCCCTCAGAGACCCAGTACTTC.

This clonotype has a handful of counts. The chain has TRBV4-2 and TRBJ2-3, with TRBD2 matching over 9 bases. J gave up 0 bases and V 2 bases, and 3 bases lay outside the gene matches. The CDR3 totals 16 residues. In germline, CDR1 is LGHNA, CDR2 YNFKEQ. CDR3 loop: CASSQQSGGSTDTQYF. The DNA for the CDR3 is TGTGCCAGCAGCCAACAGAGCGGGGGGAGCACAGATACGCAGTATTTT.